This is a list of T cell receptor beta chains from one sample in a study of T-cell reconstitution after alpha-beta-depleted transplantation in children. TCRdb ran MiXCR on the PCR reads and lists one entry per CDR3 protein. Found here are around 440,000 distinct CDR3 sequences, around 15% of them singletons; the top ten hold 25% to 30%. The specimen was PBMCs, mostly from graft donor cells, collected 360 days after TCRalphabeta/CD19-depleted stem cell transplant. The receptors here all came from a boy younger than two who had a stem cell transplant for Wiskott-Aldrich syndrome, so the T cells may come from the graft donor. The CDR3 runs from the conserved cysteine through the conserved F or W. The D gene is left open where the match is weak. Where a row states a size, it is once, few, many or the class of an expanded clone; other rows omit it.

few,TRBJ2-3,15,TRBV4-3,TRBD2,TGCGCCAGCAGCCCCGGGGGGGGTAAGACAGATACGCAGTATTTT,CASSPGGGKTDTQYF
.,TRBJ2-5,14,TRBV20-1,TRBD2,TGCAGTGCTAGTGCTAGCGGGAATTTTGAGACCCAGTACTTC,CSASASGNFETQYF
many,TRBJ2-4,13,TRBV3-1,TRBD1,TGTGCCAGCAGCCAAGGAACAGGGGGCGAGGTATACTTC,CASSQGTGGEVYF
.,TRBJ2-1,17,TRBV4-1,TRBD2,TGCGCCAGCAGCCGGTTCCCGGGGAGGGTTTTCTACAATGAGCAGTTCTTC,CASSRFPGRVFYNEQFF
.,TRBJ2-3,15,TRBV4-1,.,TGCGCCAGCAGCCGAGCTCCCCAGGCTACAGATACGCAGTATTTT,CASSRAPQATDTQYF
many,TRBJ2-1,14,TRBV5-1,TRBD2,TGCGCCAGCTCTAGCGGGAGCTCCTACAATGAGCAGTTCTTC,CASSSGSSYNEQFF
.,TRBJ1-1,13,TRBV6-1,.,TGTGCCAGCCGGGAGGGGGGCAAGGTTGATGCTTTCTTT,CASREGGKVDAFF
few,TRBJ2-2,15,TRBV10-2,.,TGCGCCAGCCTCAATGGGGGCGGACACACCGGGGAGCTGTTTTTT,CASLNGGGHTGELFF
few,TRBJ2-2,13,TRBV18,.,TGTGCCAGCTCACCAGTCAACACCGGGGAGCTGTTTTTT,CASSPVNTGELFF
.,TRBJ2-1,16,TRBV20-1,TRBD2,TGCTGTGCTAGAGGGGCTAGCGGGGGAACCTACAATGAGCAGTTCTTC,CCARGASGGTYNEQFF
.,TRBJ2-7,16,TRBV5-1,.,TGCGCCAGCAGCTTGGCACCGACACACAGCTCCTACGAGCAGTACTTC,CASSLAPTHSSYEQYF
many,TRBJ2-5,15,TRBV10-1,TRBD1,TGCGCCAGCAGTGAGAGGACAGGGGGCCAAGAGACCCAGTACTTC,CASSERTGGQETQYF
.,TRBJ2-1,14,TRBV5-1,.,TGCGCCAGCAGCTTCCGGGACGGTAACAATGAGCAGTTCTTC,CASSFRDGNNEQFF
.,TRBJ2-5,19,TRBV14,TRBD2,TGTGCCAGCAGCCAAGAACCTCTTCGACTAGCGGGAATGGAGGGGACCCAGTACTTC,CASSQEPLRLAGMEGTQYF
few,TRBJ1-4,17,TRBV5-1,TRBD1,TGCGCCAGCAGGGACGGGACAGGGAAGCGAGTAGGGGAAAAACTGTTTTTT,CASRDGTGKRVGEKLFF
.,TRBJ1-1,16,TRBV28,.,TGTGCCAGCAGTTTCCCAGGGCATACAAGTTACACTGAAGCTTTCTTT,CASSFPGHTSYTEAFF
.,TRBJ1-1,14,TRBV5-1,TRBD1,TGCGCCAGCAAGAGGGAGGGGGCATTCCCTGAAGCTTTCTTT,CASKREGAFPEAFF
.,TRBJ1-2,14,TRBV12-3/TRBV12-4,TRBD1,TGTGCCAGCAGTTTAAGGGGGCGGAACTATGGCTACACCTTC,CASSLRGRNYGYTF
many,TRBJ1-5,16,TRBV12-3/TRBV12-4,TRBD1,TGTGCCAGCAGTTTTCTCTCCGGGACAGGACTACAGCCCCAGCATTTT,CASSFLSGTGLQPQHF
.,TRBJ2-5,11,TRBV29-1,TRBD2,TGCAGCGTTTCTAGCGGAGAGACCCAGTACTTC,CSVSSGETQYF
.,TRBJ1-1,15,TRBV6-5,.,TGTGCCAGCAGTTACTCGAGACACCAGAACACTGAAGCTTTCTTT,CASSYSRHQNTEAFF
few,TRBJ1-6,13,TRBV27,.,TGTGCCAGCAGAGGCGTCTGGAATTCACCCCTCCACTTT,CASRGVWNSPLHF
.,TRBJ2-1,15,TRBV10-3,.,TGTGCCATCAGTGTGTCAGGCGGATGGATGGATGAGCAGTTCTTC,CAISVSGGWMDEQFF
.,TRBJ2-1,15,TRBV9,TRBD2,TGTGCCAGCAGCGTAGGCGGGAGAAGGGACAATGAGCAGTTCTTC,CASSVGGRRDNEQFF
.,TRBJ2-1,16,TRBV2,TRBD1,TGTGCCAGCAGCGCACAGGGGCTCAGCTCCTACAATGAGCAGTTCTTC,CASSAQGLSSYNEQFF
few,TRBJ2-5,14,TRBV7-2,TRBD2,TGTGCCAGCAGCGTAGCGGGGGCCAGAAAGACCCAGTACTTC,CASSVAGARKTQYF
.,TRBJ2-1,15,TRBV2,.,TGTGCCAGCAGTGGCCTAGCGTGGGCCTACAATGAGCAGTTCTTC,CASSGLAWAYNEQFF
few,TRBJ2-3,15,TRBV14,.,TGTGCCAGCAGCCAGTCCGCGCGGGGCACAGATACGCAGTATTTT,CASSQSARGTDTQYF
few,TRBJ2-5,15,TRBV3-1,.,TGTGCCAGCAGCCGGAGGGGGGGAGTCCAAGAGACCCAGTACTTC,CASSRRGGVQETQYF
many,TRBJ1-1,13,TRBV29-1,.,TGCAGCGTTTACGGCAGCCTGAACACTGAAGCTTTCTTT,CSVYGSLNTEAFF
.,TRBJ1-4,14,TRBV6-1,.,TGTGCCAGCGGGATTGCAGCAACTAATGAAAAACTGTTTTTT,CASGIAATNEKLFF
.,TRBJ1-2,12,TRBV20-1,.,TGCAGTGCTAGAGCTGTTAATGATGGCTACACCTTC,CSARAVNDGYTF
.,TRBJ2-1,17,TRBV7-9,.,TGTGCCAGCAGCTTAGCCGGGCCCGCTGAGACCTACAATGAGCAGTTCTTC,CASSLAGPAETYNEQFF
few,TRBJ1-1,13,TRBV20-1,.,TGCAGTGCCAAGGGGCGAAGAAAAACTGAAGCTTTCTTT,CSAKGRRKTEAFF
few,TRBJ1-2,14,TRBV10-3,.,TGTGCCATCAGTGAGTCCACAGGGTGGAATGGCTACACCTTC,CAISESTGWNGYTF
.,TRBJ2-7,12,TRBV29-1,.,TGCAGCGCCCGGGACGGCGGTTACGAGCAGTACTTC,CSARDGGYEQYF
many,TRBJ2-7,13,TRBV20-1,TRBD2,TGCAGTGCTAGAGTGGGACTAGCACACGAGCAGTACTTC,CSARVGLAHEQYF
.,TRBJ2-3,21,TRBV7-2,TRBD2,TGTGCCAGCAGCTCCCCGGGACTAGCGGGAGAGAGGGGTGAAGGCACAGATACGCAGTATTTT,CASSSPGLAGERGEGTDTQYF
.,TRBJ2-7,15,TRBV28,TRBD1,TGTGCCAGCAGCTCAACCGGGACAGGGGGCTACGAGCAGTACTTC,CASSSTGTGGYEQYF
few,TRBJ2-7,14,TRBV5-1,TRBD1,TGCGCCAGCAGCCTCGGGACAGGGACGACCGAGCAGTACTTC,CASSLGTGTTEQYF